The source of this T cell receptor (beta chain) is a study of T cells after yellow fever vaccination. Study-wide points: Detection of almost all vaccine-responding clonotypes in sorted memory subsets failed on day 0. FACS-sorted repertoires might harbor abundant contaminating clonotypes from the bulk population.

TCRdb independently ran MiXCR on the 5' RACE reads; one entry per CDR3 protein. The sample carries roughly 30,000 distinct CDR3 sequences, roughly a tenth recorded once. From germline, CDR1 is SGDLS and CDR2 YYNGEE. The CDR3 covers 14 residues. The ends were cut back, 3 bases at V and 6 bases at J, with 13 bases in the middle. Specimen: PBMCs, either bulk or a sorted T-cell subset (CD4+, CD8+, memory, or dextramer-sorted; not recorded which), collected about 2 weeks after the first yellow fever vaccination. This chain connects TRBV9 to TRBJ2-1; perhaps D is TRBD1 or TRBD2 (5 bases each). This clonotype originated in a man between 18 and 29 years old who received the YFV17D yellow fever vaccine. CDR3 sequence reads: CASSGMRGTNEQFF. Here the CDR3 DNA reads TGTGCCAGCAGCGGCATGAGAGGGACCAATGAGCAGTTCTTC.